This T cell receptor (beta chain) was sequenced in a study of blood T cell repertoires in COVID-19. On the study more broadly: The study drew acute and convalescent COVID-19 samples from the United States, Italy and Spain. Sources were T cells, B-cell-depleted T cells, or PBMCs; the material itself was cDNA or gDNA.

Per the germline V gene, CDR1 is SGHRS and CDR2 is YFSETQ. V was pared by 4 bases and J by 2 bases, with 17 bases between. The CDR3 spans 16 residues. Original handling: Nucleated cell counts were estimated from reference gene primer amplification. Sequencing used immunoSEQ multiplex PCR; TCRdb keeps in-frame clones, though not all of them. The V and J calls and clone size come from that table; D and trimming were worked out from the DNA. This sample has approximately 350,000 clones, with around four fifths found just once. V is TRBV5-1 and J is TRBJ2-3, with D maybe TRBD2 (5 bases). The sequence was collected from a man under 40 with active or convalescent COVID-19. The specimen was peripheral blood. In DNA, the CDR3 is TGCGCCAGCAGCACACGGGTATCGGGGAACACAGATACGCAGTATTTT. This encodes CASSTRVSGNTDTQYF.